This T cell receptor beta chain was profiled in a study of response to subunit inactivated influenza vaccine. Findings of the study overall: Authors suggested that a seasonal influenza vaccination recruits few new T cells each time.

TCRdb passed the RT-PCR reads through MiXCR, listing each CDR3 protein once. This sample yields around 850,000 distinct CDR3 sequences, of which roughly 20% are seen a single time; approximately 10% belongs to the top ten. The CDR3 loop spans 14 amino acids. V lost 6 bases, J lost 1 base, and 1 base stayed unmatched. Looked up from germline, CDR1 is MNHEY and CDR2 is SVGEGT. The sample holds a few counts of this clonotype. Its antigen remains unknown. Source: PBMCs from blood, taken roughly 5 days after vaccination. This sequence originates from a man aged 45-60 years who received an inactivated influenza vaccine. The chain carries TRBV6-2 or TRBV6-3 and TRBJ2-2; 8 nucleotides align to TRBD1. Here the CDR3 reads CASRDRGNTGELFF. The CDR3 DNA follows: TGTGCCAGCAGAGACAGGGGGAACACCGGGGAGCTGTTTTTT.